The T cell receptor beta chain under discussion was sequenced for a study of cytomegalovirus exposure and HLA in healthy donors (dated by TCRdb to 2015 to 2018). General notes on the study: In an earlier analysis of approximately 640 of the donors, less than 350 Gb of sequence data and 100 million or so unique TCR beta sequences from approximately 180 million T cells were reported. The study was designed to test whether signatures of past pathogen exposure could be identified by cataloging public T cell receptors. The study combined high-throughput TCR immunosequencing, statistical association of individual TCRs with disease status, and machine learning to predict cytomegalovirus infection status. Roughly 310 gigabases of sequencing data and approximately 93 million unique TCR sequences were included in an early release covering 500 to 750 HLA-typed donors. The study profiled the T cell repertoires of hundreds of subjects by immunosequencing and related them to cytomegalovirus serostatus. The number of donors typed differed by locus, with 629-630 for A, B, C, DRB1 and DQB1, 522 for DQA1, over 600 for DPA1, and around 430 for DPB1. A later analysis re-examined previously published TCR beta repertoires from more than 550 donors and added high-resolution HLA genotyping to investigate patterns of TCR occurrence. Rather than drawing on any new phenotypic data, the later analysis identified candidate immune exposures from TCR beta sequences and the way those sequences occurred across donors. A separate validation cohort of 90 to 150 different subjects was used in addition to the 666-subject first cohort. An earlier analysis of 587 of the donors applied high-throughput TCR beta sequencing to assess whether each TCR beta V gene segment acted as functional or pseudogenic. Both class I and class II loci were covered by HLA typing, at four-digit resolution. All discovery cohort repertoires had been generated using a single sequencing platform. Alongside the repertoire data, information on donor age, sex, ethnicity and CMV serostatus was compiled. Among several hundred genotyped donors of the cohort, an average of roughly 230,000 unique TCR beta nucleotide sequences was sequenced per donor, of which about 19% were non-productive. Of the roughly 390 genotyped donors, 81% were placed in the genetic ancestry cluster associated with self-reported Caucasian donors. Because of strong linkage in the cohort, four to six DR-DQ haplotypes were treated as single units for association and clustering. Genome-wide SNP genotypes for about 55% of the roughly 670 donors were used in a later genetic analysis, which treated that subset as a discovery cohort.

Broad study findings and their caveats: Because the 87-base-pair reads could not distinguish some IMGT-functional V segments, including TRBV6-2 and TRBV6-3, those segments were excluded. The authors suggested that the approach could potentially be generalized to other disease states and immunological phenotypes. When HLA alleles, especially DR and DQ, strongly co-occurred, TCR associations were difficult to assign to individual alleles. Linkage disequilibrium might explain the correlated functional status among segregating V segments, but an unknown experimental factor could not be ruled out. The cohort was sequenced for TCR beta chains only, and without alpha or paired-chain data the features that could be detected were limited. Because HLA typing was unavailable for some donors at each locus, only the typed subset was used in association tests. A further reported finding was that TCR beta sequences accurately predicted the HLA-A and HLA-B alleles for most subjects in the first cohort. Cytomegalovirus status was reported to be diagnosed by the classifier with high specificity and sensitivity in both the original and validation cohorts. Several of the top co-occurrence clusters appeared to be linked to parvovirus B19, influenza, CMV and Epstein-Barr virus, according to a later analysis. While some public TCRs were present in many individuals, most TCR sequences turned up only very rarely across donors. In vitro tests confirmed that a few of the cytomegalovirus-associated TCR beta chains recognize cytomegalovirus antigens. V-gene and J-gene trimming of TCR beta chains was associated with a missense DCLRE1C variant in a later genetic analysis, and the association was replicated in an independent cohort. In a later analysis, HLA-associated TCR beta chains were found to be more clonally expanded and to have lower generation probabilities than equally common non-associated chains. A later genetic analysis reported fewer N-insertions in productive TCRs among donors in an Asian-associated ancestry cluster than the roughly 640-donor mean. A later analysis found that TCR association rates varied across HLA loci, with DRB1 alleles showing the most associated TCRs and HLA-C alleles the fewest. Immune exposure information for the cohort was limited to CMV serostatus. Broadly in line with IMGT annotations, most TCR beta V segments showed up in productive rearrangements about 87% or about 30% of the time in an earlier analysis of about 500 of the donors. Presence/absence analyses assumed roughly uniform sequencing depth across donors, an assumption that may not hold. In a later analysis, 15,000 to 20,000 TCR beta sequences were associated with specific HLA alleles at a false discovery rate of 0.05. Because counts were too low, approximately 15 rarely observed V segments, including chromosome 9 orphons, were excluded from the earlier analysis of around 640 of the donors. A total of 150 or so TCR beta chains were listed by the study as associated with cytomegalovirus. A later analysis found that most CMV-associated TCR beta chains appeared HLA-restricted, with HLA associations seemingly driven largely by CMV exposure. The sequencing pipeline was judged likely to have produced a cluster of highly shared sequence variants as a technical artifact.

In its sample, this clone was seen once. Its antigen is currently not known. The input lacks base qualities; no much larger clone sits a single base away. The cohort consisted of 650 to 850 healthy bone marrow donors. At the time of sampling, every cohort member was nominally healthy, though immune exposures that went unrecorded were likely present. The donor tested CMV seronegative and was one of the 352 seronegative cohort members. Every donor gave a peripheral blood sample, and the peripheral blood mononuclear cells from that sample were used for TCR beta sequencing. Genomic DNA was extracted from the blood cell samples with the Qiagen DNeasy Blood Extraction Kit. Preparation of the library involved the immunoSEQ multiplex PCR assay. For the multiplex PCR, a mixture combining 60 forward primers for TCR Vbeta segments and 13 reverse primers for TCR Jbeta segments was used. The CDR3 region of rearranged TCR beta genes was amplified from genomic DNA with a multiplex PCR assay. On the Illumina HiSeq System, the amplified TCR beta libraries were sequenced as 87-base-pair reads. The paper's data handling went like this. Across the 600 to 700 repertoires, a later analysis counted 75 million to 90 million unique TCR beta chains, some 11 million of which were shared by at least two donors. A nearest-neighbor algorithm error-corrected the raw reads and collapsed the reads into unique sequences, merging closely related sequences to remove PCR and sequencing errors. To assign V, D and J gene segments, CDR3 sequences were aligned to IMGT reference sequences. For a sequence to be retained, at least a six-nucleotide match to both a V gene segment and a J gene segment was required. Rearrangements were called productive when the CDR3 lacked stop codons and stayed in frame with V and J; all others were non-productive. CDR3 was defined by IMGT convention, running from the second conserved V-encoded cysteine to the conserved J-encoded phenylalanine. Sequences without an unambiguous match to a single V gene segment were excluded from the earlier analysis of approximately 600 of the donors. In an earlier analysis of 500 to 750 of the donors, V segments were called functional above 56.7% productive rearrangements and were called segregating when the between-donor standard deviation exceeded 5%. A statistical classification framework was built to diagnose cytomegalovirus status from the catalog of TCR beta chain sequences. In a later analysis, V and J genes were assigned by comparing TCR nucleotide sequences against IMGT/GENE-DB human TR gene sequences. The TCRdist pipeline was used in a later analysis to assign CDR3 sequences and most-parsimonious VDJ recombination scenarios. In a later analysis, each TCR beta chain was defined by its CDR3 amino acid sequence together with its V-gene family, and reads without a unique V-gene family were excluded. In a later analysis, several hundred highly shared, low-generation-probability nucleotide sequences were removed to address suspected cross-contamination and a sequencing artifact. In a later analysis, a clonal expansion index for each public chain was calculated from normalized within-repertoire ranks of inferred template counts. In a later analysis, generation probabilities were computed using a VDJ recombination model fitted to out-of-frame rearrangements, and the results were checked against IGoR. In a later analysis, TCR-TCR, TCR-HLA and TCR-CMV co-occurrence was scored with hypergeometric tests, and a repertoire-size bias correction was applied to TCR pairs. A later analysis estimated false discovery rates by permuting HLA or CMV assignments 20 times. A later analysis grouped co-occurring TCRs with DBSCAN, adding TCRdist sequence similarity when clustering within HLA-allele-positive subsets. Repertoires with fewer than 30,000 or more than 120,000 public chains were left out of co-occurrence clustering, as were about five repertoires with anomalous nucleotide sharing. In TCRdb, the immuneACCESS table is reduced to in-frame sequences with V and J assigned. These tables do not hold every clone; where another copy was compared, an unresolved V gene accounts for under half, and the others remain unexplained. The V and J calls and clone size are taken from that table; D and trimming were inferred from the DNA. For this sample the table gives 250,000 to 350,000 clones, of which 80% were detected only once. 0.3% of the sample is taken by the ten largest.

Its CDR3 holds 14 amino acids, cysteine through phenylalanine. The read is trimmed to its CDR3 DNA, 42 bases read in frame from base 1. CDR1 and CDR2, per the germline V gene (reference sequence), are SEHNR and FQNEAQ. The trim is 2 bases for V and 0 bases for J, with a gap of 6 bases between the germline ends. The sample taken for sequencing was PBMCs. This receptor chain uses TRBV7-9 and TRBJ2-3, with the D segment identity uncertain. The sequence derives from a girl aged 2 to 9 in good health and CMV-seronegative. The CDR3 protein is CASSLRRSTDTQYF. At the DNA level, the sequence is TGTGCCAGCAGCTTACGGCGGAGCACAGATACGCAGTATTTT.